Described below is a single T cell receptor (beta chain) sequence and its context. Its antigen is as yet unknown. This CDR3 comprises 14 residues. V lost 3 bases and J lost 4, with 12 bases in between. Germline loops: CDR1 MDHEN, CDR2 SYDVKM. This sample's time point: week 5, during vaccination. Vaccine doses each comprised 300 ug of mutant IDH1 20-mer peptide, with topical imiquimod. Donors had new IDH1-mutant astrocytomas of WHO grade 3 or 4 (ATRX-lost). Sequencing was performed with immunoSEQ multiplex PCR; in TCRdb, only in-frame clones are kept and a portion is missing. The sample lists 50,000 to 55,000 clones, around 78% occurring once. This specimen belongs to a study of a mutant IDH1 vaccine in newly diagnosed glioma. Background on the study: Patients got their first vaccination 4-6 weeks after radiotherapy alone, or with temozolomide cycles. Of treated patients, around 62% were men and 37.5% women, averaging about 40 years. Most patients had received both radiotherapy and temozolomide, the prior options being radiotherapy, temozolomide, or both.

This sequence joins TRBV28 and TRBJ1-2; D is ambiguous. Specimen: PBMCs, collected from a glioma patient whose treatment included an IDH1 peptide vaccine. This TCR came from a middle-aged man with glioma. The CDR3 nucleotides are TGTGCCAGCAGTTTCGGTTATAAGGTCTATGGCTACACCTTC. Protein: CASSFGYKVYGYTF.